These 11 T cell receptor beta chains were sequenced from one sample in a study of vaccination and CD4 T cells after COVID-19. Antigen specificity for these receptors is unknown. This sample's treatment: approximately 9-day PBMC culture with coronavirus spike peptide pools or control peptides (ViraFEST assay). The Oncomine TCR Beta short-read assay sequenced DNA from cultured CD4+ T cells. MiXCR, run by TCRdb on the PCR reads, gives a single entry per CDR3 protein. The sample carries approximately 18,000 distinct CDR3 sequences, less than 70% recorded once. The sequenced sample was CD4+ T cells from blood, cultured in vitro. These receptors all come from a human donor who had recovered from COVID-19.

This chain joins TRBV7-2 and TRBJ1-5; no definite D call. V dropped 4 bases and J dropped 5 bases, with 9 bases sitting between them. This CDR3 comprises 13 residues. Germline CDR1 and CDR2: SGHTA and FQGNSA. CDR3 protein: CASSSQWDQPQHF. DNA for the CDR3: TGTGCCAGCAGCTCCCAGTGGGATCAGCCCCAGCATTTT.

This clonotype was detected once. A read error may produce the germline difference seen at one junction end. V gene TRBV7-7 combines with J gene TRBJ2-5; 10 bases are a match to TRBD1. This CDR3 comprises 16 residues. Per germline, CDR1 SSHAT and CDR2 FNYEAQ (reference sequence). The CDR3 DNA is TGTGCTAGCAGCCTAATATATGACAGGGGGCGGGAGACCCAGTACTTC. Protein product: CASSLIYDRGRETQYF.

The chain combines TRBV19 with TRBJ2-3, with unresolved D. Germline lookup yields CDR1 LNHDA and CDR2 SQIVND (reference sequence). Trimming shortened V by 6 bases and J by 5 bases, and 12 bases separated the two germline ends. CDR3 length: 13 residues. The CDR3, as DNA: TGTGCCAGTAGCCCCCGGAAAGGAGATACGCAGTATTTT. Translating it yields CASSPRKGDTQYF.

The V gene is TRBV19, the J gene TRBJ2-7; 8 positions agree with TRBD1. Germline V gene sequence: CDR1 LNHDA, CDR2 SQIVND (reference sequence). The CDR3 has 17 amino acids. V lost 5 bases to trimming and J lost 5 bases; unmatched junction nucleotides: 17. The chain's CDR3 is CASSPRKGTGGVDEQYF. CDR3 bases: TGTGCCAGTAGTCCCCGTAAAGGAACAGGGGGAGTCGACGAGCAGTACTTC.

This clonotype rates as medium-sized (0.01 to 0.1%). This chain uses TRBV19 with TRBJ2-1, with D perhaps TRBD2 (5 bases). Germline V lookup: CDR1 LNHDA, CDR2 SQIVND (reference sequence). The CDR3 extends over 14 amino acids. The germline V and J ends were trimmed by 5 bases and 9 bases, with 17 bases remaining between them. In nucleotides, the CDR3 is TGTGCCAGTAGTCCCGAGCCCGGGGTGGGTGAGCAGTTCTTC. Translated, it gives CASSPEPGVGEQFF. Together with reference TRBV19 and TRBJ2-1, the CDR3 gives the full variable domain: DGGITQSPKYLFRKEGQNVTLSCEQNLNHDAMYWYRQDPGQGLRLIYYSQIVNDFQKGDIAEGYSVSREKKESFPLTVTSAQKNPTAFYLCASSPEPGVGEQFFGPGTRLTVL.

The gene calls are TRBV6-1 and TRBJ2-1; D unresolved. V lost 5 bases and J 6 bases, leaving 11 bases between the germline ends. Germline V lookup: CDR1 MNHNS, CDR2 SASEGT. The CDR3 loop spans 13 amino acids. CDR3 in amino acids: CASSSSGFNEQFF. The CDR3 DNA reads as TGTGCCAGCAGTAGTAGTGGATTCAATGAGCAGTTCTTC.

This clonotype was seen a few times. The V call is TRBV6-2 or TRBV6-3, the J call TRBJ1-1, with D unresolved. Trimming stripped 2 bases from V and 5 bases from J, with 3 bases between. The CDR3 spans 11 residues. The germline CDR1 and CDR2 sequences are MNHEY and SVGEGT. The CDR3 is CASSYGTEAFF. The CDR3 bases are TGTGCCAGCAGTTACGGTACTGAAGCTTTCTTT.

This chain uses TRBV7-9 with TRBJ1-2; 8 bases are a match to TRBD1. From germline, CDR1 is SEHNR and CDR2 FQNEAQ (reference sequence). The CDR3 contains 15 residues. V trimming: 4 bases; J trimming: 5 bases; junction bases outside the gene matches: 9. The CDR3 sequence: CASSSGQGGSYGYTF. The CDR3 nucleotides are TGTGCCAGCAGCTCTGGACAGGGAGGTTCGTATGGCTACACCTTC.

This clonotype was seen a handful of times. V is TRBV30 and J is TRBJ2-1, with a tentative D call TRBD1 (6 bases). The CDR3 runs 12 residues. The V gene lost 6 bases and the J gene lost 12 bases, with 18 bases spanning the gap. The germline gives CDR1 GTSNPN, CDR2 SVGIG (reference sequence). CDR3 DNA sequence: TGTGCCTGCCACTCTACCCAAGGGGGGCAGTTCTTC. Translation: CACHSTQGGQFF. Full variable domain (rest looked up from reference TRBV30 and TRBJ2-1): SQTIHQWPATLVQPVGSPLSLECTVEGTSNPNLYWYRQAAGRGLQLLFYSVGIGQISSEVPQNLSASRPQDRQFILSSKKLLLSDSGFYLCACHSTQGGQFFGPGTRLTVL.

The V and J genes are TRBV7-9 and TRBJ1-3, with D unclear. CDR3 length: 13 residues. The germline V and J ends were trimmed by 5 bases and 2 bases, with 7 bases remaining between them. Germline values: CDR1 SEHNR, CDR2 FQNEAQ (reference sequence). The DNA of the CDR3 is TGTGCCAGCAGCGACGCGGCTGGAAACACCATATATTTT. Protein sequence: CASSDAAGNTIYF. The variable domain in full, completed from reference TRBV7-9 and TRBJ1-3, reads DTGVSQNPRHKITKRGQNVTFRCDPISEHNRLYWYRQTLGQGPEFLTYFQNEAQLEKSRLLSDRFSAERPKGSFSTLEIQRTEQGDSAMYLCASSDAAGNTIYFGEGSWLTVV.

The rearrangement uses TRBV20-1 and TRBJ2-7, with 12 bases matching TRBD2. The CDR3 totals 13 residues. Germline V gives CDR1 DFQATT, CDR2 SNEGSKA (reference sequence). With 3 bases clipped from V and 6 bases from J, the junction kept 3 bases outside the gene matches. The CDR3 sequence: CSARTSGRSEQYF. CDR3 coding DNA: TGCAGTGCTAGGACTAGCGGGAGAAGCGAGCAGTACTTC.